This T cell receptor beta chain was documented in a study of siplizumab effects on memory and regulatory T cells. A word on this clone: Antigen specificity is unknown.

General observations from the study: Siplizumab led to significantly less abundant alloreactive sequences that could be traced back to unstimulated CD4+ memory cells. The suppressive capacity of proliferating Tregs from siplizumab cultures remained unconfirmed. A major contribution to the alloresponse seemed to be made by naive T cells, which seemed more diverse than memory cells.

Profiled with immunoSEQ multiplex PCR; TCRdb holds only in-frame clones, not every one. The sample yields 90,000 to 110,000 clones, 90% to 95% seen once. The receptor was isolated from a human donor in good health. The specimen was Tregs sorted from blood.

The CDR3 loop is CARSGRAADTQYF. As DNA, the CDR3 is TGTGCCAGAAGCGGGAGGGCCGCAGATACGCAGTATTTT. The chain carries TRBV7-9 and TRBJ2-3; 10 bases map to TRBD2. The germline gives CDR1 SEHNR, CDR2 FQNEAQ (reference sequence). With 9 bases clipped from V and 4 bases from J, the junction kept 4 bases outside the gene matches. The CDR3 consists of 13 residues.